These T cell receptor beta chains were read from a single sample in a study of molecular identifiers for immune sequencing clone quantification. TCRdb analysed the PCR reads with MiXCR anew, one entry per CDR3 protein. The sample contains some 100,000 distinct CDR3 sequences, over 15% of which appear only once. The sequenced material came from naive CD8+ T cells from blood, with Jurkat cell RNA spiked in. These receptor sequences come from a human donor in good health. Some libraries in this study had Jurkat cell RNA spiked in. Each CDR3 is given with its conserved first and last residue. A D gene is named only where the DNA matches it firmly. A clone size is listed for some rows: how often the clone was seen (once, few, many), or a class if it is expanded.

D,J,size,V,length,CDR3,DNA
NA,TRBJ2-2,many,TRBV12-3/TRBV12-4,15,CASSDPTTQTGELFF,TGTGCCAGCAGTGATCCAACAACCCAGACCGGGGAGCTGTTTTTT
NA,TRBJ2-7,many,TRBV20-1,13,CSARPRSSYEQYF,TGCAGTGCTAGACCCAGGTCCTCCTACGAGCAGTACTTC
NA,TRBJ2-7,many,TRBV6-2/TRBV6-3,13,CASSYFGGLEQYF,TGTGCCAGCAGTTACTTCGGCGGGCTCGAGCAGTACTTC
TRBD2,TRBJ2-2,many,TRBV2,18,CASTAHGERGTNTGELFF,TGTGCCAGCACCGCACACGGGGAGCGGGGGACGAACACCGGGGAGCTGTTTTTT
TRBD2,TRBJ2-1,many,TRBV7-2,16,CASSLARGALLNEQFF,TGTGCCAGCAGCTTAGCGCGGGGGGCCTTGCTCAATGAGCAGTTCTTC
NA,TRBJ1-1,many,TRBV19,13,CASSSYRNTEAFF,TGTGCCAGTAGTTCCTACAGGAACACTGAAGCTTTCTTT
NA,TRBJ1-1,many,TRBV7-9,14,CASSPVSTGTEAFF,TGTGCCAGCAGCCCCGTATCGACGGGCACTGAAGCTTTCTTT
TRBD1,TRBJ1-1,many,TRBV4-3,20,CASSQVSGTGLFSMNTEAFF,TGCGCCAGCAGCCAGGTCTCCGGGACAGGGCTCTTTTCAATGAACACTGAAGCTTTCTTT
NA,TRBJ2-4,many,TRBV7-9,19,CASSLWAGAGIIAKNIQYF,TGTGCCAGCAGCTTATGGGCAGGAGCCGGCATCATAGCCAAAAACATTCAGTACTTC
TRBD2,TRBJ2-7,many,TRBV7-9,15,CASSHTSGSSYEQYF,TGTGCCAGCAGCCATACTAGCGGTAGCTCCTACGAGCAGTACTTC
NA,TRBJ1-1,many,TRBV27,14,CASSLIVGGTEAFF,TGTGCCAGCAGTTTAATTGTGGGGGGCACTGAAGCTTTCTTT
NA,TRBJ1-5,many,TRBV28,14,CASSFSGAHQPQHF,TGTGCCAGCAGTTTTTCAGGGGCTCATCAGCCCCAGCATTTT
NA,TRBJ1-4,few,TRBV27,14,CASSTRGYEEKLFF,TGTGCCAGCAGCACTAGGGGATACGAGGAAAAACTGTTTTTT
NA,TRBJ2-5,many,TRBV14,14,CASSQLVPGETQYF,TGTGCCAGCAGCCAATTAGTACCAGGAGAGACCCAGTACTTC
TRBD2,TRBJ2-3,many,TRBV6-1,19,CASSVLAGSRLERTDTQYF,TGTGCCAGCAGTGTACTAGCGGGAAGTCGTTTAGAGAGGACAGATACGCAGTATTTT
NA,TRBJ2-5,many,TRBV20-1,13,CSARDVESETQYF,TGCAGTGCTAGAGATGTAGAAAGTGAGACCCAGTACTTC
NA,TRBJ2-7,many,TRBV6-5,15,CASSPSPGAAYELYF,TGTGCCAGCAGTCCCTCCCCCGGTGCGGCTTACGAGCTGTACTTC
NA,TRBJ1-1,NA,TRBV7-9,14,CASSFKVNPGEAFF,TGTGCCAGCAGCTTTAAGGTTAATCCCGGTGAGGCTTTCTTT
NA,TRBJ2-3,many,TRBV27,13,CASSLFRTDTQYF,TGTGCCAGCAGTTTATTTCGCACAGATACGCAGTATTTT
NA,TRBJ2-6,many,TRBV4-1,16,CASSQGVISGANVLTF,TGCGCCAGCAGCCAAGGAGTAATCTCTGGGGCCAACGTCCTGACTTTC
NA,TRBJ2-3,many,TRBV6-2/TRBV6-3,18,CASSYPIHLRDRTDTQYF,TGTGCCAGCAGTTACCCAATCCATTTACGGGACCGCACAGATACGCAGTATTTT
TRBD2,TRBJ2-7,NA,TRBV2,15,CASRAGLAASYEQYF,TGTGCCAGCAGAGCCGGACTAGCCGCCTCCTACGAGCAGTACTTC
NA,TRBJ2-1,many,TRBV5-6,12,CASSRHYNEQFF,TGTGCCAGCAGCCGGCATTACAATGAGCAGTTCTTC
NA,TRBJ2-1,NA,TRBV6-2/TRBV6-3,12,CASSYGGNEQFF,TGTGCCAGCAGTTACGGAGGGAATGAGCAGTTCTTC
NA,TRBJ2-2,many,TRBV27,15,CASSLGGGNTGELFF,TGTGCCAGCAGTCTGGGAGGGGGGAATACCGGGGAGCTGTTTTTT
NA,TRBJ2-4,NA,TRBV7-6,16,CASSLGGVRSKNVQYF,TGTGCCAGCAGCCTAGGGGGGGTTCGATCCAAAAACGTTCAGTACTTC
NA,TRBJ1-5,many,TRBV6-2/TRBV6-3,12,CASSLSNQPQHF,TGTGCCAGCAGTCTTAGCAATCAGCCCCAGCATTTT
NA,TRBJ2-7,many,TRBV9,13,CASSGPEGYEQYF,TGTGCCAGCAGCGGACCCGAGGGGTACGAGCAGTACTTC
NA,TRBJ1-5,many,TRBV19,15,CASSIVVRVEQPQHF,TGTGCCAGTAGTATAGTGGTCCGGGTTGAACAGCCCCAGCATTTT
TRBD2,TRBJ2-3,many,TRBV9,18,CASSSPLRAGGPTDTQYF,TGTGCCAGCAGCTCTCCCCTTCGGGCGGGAGGGCCCACAGATACGCAGTATTTT
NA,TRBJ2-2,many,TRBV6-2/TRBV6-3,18,CASSYSIGASWNTGELFF,TGTGCCAGCAGTTACTCGATAGGTGCTAGCTGGAACACCGGGGAGCTGTTTTTT
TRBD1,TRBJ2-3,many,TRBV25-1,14,CASSNDRATDTQYF,TGTGCCAGCAGCAATGACAGGGCCACAGATACGCAGTATTTT
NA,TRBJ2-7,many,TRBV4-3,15,CASSQVTGGHYEQYF,TGCGCCAGCAGCCAAGTTACGGGGGGCCACTACGAGCAGTACTTC
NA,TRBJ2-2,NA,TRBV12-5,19,CASGTPAGTGPAYTGGLFF,TGTGCTAGTGGCACACCCGCCGGGACGGGACCAGCATACACCGGGGGGCTGTTTTTT
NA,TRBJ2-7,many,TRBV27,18,CASSLSTPGRVKPYEQYF,TGTGCCAGCAGTTTATCGACCCCGGGCAGGGTAAAGCCCTACGAGCAGTACTTC
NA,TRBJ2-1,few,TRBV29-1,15,CSGWTDPSSYNEQFF,TGCAGCGGCTGGACAGATCCTAGCTCCTACAATGAGCAGTTCTTC
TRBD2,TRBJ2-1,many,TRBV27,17,CASSPFQAGASYNEQFF,TGTGCCAGCAGTCCCTTCCAAGCGGGGGCCTCTTACAATGAGCAGTTCTTC
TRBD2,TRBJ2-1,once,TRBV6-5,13,CASSYYAGGEQFF,TGTGCCAGCAGTTACTACGCGGGGGGTGAGCAGTTCTTC
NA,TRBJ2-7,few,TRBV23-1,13,CASSKERNYEQYF,TGCGCCAGCAGCAAGGAGCGAAACTACGAGCAGTACTTC
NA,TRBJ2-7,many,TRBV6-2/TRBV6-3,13,CASSYSGFGEQYF,TGTGCCAGCAGTTACTCAGGGTTCGGCGAGCAGTACTTC
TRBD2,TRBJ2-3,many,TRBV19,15,CASSSFGGGPYTQYF,TGTGCCAGTTCGAGTTTCGGGGGGGGCCCTTATACGCAGTATTTT
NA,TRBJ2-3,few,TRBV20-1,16,CSARAGRETSTDTQYF,TGCAGTGCTAGAGCGGGCAGGGAGACTAGCACAGATACGCAGTATTTT
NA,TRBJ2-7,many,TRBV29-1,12,CSRTSHTYEQYF,TGCAGCAGAACTAGTCATACCTACGAGCAGTACTTC
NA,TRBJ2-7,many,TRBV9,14,CASSVERVSYEQYF,TGTGCCAGCAGCGTAGAGCGGGTCTCCTACGAGCAGTACTTC
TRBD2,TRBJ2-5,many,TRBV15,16,CATSRDNERGFKTQYF,TGTGCCACCAGCAGAGATAACGAGCGGGGCTTTAAGACCCAGTACTTC
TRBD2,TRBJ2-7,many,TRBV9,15,CASSGSAGGPSEQYF,TGTGCCAGCAGCGGGTCAGCGGGAGGGCCCTCCGAGCAGTACTTC
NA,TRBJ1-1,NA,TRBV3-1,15,CASSPRWSENTEAFF,TGTGCCAGCAGCCCCCGGTGGAGTGAGAACACTGAAGCTTTCTTT
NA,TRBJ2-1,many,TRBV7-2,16,CASSLESRSSYNEQFF,TGTGCCAGCAGCTTAGAGTCAAGAAGCTCCTACAATGAGCAGTTCTTC
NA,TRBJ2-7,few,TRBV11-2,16,CASSFSTNGGTYEQYF,TGTGCCAGCAGCTTTTCGACTAACGGGGGTACCTACGAGCAGTACTTC
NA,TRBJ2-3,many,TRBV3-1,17,CASSQVTRVLVTDTQYF,TGTGCCAGCAGCCAAGTTACGCGGGTATTGGTAACAGATACGCAGTATTTT